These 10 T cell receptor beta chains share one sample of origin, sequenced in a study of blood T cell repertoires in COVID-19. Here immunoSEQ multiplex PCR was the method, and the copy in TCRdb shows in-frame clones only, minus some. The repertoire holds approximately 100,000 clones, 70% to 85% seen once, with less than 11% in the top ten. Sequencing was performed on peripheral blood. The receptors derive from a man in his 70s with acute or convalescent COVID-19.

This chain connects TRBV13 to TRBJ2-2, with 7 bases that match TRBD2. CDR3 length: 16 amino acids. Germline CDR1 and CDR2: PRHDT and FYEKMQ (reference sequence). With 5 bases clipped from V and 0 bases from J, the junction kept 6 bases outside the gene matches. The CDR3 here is CASSVTSASNTGELFF. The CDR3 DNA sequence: TGTGCCAGCAGCGTAACTAGCGCTTCGAACACCGGGGAGCTGTTTTTT.

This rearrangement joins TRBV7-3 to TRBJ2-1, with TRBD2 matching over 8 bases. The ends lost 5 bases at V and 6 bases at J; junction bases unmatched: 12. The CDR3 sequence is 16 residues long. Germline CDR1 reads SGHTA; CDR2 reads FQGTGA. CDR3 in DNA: TGTGCCAGCAGCACGCGCATCGGGACTAGTGGCAATGAGCAGTTCTTC. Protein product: CASSTRIGTSGNEQFF.

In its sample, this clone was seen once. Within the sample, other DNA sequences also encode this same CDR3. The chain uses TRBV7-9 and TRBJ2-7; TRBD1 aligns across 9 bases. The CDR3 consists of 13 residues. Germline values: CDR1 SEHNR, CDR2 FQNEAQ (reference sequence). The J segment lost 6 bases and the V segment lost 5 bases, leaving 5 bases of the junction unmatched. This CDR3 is CASSLGQGLEQYF. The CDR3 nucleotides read TGTGCCAGCAGCCTGGGACAGGGCCTCGAGCAGTACTTC.

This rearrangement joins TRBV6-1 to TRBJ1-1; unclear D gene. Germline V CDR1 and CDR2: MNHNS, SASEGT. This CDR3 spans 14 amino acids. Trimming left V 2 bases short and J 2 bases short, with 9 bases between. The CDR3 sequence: CASSEWAPNTEAFF. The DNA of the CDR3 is TGTGCCAGCAGTGAATGGGCACCAAACACTGAAGCTTTCTTT.

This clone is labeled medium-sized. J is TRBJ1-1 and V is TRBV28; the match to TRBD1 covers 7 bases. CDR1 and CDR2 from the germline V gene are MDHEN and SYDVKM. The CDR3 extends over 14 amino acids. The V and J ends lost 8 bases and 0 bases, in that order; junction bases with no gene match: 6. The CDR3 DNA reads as TGTGCCAGCGGGGGACAGAGCCTGAACACTGAAGCTTTCTTT. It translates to CASGGQSLNTEAFF.

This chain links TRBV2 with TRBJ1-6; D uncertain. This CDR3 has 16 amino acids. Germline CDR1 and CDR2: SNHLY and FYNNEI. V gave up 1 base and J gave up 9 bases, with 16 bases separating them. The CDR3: CASSEESGGRGSPLHF. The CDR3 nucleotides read TGTGCCAGCAGTGAAGAGAGCGGAGGGCGCGGTTCACCCCTCCACTTT.

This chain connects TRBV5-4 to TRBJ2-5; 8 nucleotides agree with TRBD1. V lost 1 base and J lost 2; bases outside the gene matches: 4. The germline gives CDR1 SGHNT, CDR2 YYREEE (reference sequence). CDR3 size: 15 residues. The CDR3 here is CASSLRTGQQETQYF. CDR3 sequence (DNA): TGTGCCAGCAGCTTGAGGACAGGGCAACAAGAGACCCAGTACTTC.

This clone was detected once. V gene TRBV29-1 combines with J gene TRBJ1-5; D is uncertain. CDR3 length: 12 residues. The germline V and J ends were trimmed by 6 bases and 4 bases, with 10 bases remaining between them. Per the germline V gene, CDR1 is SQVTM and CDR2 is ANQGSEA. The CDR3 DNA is TGCAGCGTAGGAATCGGGAATCAGCCCCAGCATTTT. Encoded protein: CSVGIGNQPQHF.

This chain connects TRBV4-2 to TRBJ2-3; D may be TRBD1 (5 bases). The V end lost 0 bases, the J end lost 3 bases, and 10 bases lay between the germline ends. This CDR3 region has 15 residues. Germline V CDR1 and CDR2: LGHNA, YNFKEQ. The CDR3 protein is CASSQDAQGTDTQYF. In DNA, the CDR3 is TGTGCCAGCAGCCAAGATGCGCAGGGAACAGATACGCAGTATTTT.

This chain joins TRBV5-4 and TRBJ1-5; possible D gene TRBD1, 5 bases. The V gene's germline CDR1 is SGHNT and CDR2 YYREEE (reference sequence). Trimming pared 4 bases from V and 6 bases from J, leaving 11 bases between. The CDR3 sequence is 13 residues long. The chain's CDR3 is CASSEEGAQPQHF. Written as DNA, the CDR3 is TGTGCCAGCAGCGAAGAAGGGGCTCAGCCCCAGCATTTT.